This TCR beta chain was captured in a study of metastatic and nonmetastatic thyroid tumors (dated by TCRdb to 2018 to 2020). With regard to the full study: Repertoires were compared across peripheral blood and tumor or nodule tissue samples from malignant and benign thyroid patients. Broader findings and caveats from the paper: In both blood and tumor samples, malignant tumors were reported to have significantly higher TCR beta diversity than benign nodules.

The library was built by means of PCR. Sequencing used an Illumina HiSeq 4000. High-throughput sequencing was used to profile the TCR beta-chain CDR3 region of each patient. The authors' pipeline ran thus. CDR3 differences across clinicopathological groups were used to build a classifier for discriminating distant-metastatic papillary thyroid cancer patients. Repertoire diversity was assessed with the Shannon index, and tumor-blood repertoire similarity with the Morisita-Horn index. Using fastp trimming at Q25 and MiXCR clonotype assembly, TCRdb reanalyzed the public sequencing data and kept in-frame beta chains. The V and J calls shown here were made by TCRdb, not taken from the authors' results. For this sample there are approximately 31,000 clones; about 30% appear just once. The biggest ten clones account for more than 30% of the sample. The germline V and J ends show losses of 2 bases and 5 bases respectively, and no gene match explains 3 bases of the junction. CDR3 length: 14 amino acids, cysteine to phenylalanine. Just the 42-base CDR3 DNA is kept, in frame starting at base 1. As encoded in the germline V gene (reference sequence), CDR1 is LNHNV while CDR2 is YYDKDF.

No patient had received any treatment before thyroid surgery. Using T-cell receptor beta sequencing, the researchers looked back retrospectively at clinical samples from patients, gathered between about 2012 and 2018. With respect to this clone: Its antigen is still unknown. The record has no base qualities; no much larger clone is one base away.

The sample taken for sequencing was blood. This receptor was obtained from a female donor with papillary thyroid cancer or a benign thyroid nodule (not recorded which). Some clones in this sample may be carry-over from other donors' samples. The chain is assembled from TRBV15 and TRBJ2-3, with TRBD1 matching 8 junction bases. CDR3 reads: CATSRQGAEDTQYF. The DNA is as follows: TGTGCCACCAGCAGACAGGGGGCGGAAGATACGCAGTATTTT.